The rows below give T cell receptor beta chains drawn from one sample of a study of response to subunit inactivated influenza vaccine. TCRdb fed the RT-PCR reads into MiXCR, producing one record per CDR3 protein. There are about 500,000 distinct CDR3 sequences in the sample; 7.2% occur only once, and around 13% lies in the top ten. This sample comprised PBMCs from blood, obtained roughly 24 months after vaccination. The receptors derive from a man aged 50 to 69 who received an inactivated influenza vaccine. Each CDR3 is given with its conserved first and last residue. A D gene is named only where the DNA matches it firmly. Clone size is shown for a subset of rows, as once, few, many or a class of expanded clone.

>many|.|TRBV6-1|TRBJ1-2
TGTGCCAGCAGTGCGACAGGAGAATATGGCTACACCTTC
CASSATGEYGYTF
>many|.|TRBV7-3|TRBJ2-3
TGTGCCAGCAGCCCAAGGCGTACTACTAGCACAGATACGCAGTATTTT
CASSPRRTTSTDTQYF
>few|TRBD2|TRBV28|TRBJ2-3
TGTGCCAGCAGTTTGGGGACTAGCGAGATCACAGATACGCAGTATTTT
CASSLGTSEITDTQYF
>many|TRBD2|TRBV3-1|TRBJ2-1
TGTGCCAGCAGCCAAGTCGCCGGGAGGTACTACAATGAGCAGTTCTTC
CASSQVAGRYYNEQFF
>few|.|TRBV5-1|TRBJ2-2
TGCGCCAGCAGCTTTGAAAGCGGGACCGGGGAGCTGTTTTTT
CASSFESGTGELFF
>many|.|TRBV20-1|TRBJ2-2
TGCAGTGCTAGGTCTAGCAAGGACGGGGAGCTGTTTTTT
CSARSSKDGELFF
>.|.|TRBV6-1|TRBJ1-6
TGTGCCAGCAGCCCTTCGGGGAATAATTCACCCCTCCACTTT
CASSPSGNNSPLHF
>few|.|TRBV10-3|TRBJ2-3
TGTGCCATCAGTGAAGGCGGCTCCATCACAGATACGCAGTATTTT
CAISEGGSITDTQYF
>many|.|TRBV12-3/TRBV12-4|TRBJ2-2
TGTGCCAGCAACCCCCAGGGTTCGAACACCGGGGAGCTGTTTTTT
CASNPQGSNTGELFF
>.|.|TRBV3-1|TRBJ2-7
TGTGCCAGCAGCCCCAATCGTGGACTGGGACAAAAGGAGCAGTACTTC
CASSPNRGLGQKEQYF
>few|TRBD1|TRBV28|TRBJ2-5
TGTGCCAGCAGTTTAATCCCGGGACAGGGTATAACGGAGACCCAGTACTTC
CASSLIPGQGITETQYF
>few|.|TRBV4-1|TRBJ2-2
TGCGCCAGCACCCGAATCGGCCCGAACACCGGGGAGCTGTTTTTT
CASTRIGPNTGELFF
>many|TRBD1|TRBV20-1|TRBJ1-5
TGCAGTGCTAGGGCAGGGGGTGGTCAGCCCCAGCATTTT
CSARAGGGQPQHF
>.|.|TRBV9|TRBJ1-6
TGTGCCAGCAGCAAAAAGAATTCACCCCTCCACTTT
CASSKKNSPLHF
>many|TRBD2|TRBV5-6|TRBJ2-7
TGTGCCAGCAGCGGGACTAGCGACTACGAGCAGTACTTC
CASSGTSDYEQYF
>many|TRBD2|TRBV18|TRBJ2-5
TGTGCCAGCTCACCACGGACTAGCGGGAAACATTACCAAGAGACCCAGTACTTC
CASSPRTSGKHYQETQYF
>.|.|TRBV28|TRBJ2-7
TGTGCCAGCAGTTCCGGGGGGCTAGGGGACGAGCAGTACTTC
CASSSGGLGDEQYF
>few|TRBD1|TRBV10-3|TRBJ2-5
TGTGCCATCAGTGACGACGGGACAGGGGGCGTACAAGAGACCCAGTACTTC
CAISDDGTGGVQETQYF
>.|TRBD1|TRBV29-1|TRBJ2-7
TGCAGCGTAGCTGGGACAGCCAGCTCCTACGAGCAGTACTTC
CSVAGTASSYEQYF
>many|.|TRBV4-1|TRBJ1-3
TGCGCCAGCAGCCAAGAAAGAGGGACCAACAGGGTATTCCACTCTGGAAACACCATATATTTT
CASSQERGTNRVFHSGNTIYF
>many|.|TRBV12-3/TRBV12-4|TRBJ2-2
TGTGCCAGCAGGCGCACCGGGGAGCTGTTTTTT
CASRRTGELFF
>few|TRBD1|TRBV5-1|TRBJ2-7
TGCGCCAGCAGCCCTGGCCCGGGACAGGGGATTTACGAGCAGTACTTC
CASSPGPGQGIYEQYF
>many|.|TRBV4-2|TRBJ1-6
TGTGCCAGCAGCCCAAGCGGTAATATGTATAATTCACCCCTCCACTTT
CASSPSGNMYNSPLHF
>few|.|TRBV7-3|TRBJ2-6
TGTGCCAGCAGCTTAAGGGGTACATCTGGGGCCAACGTCCTGACTTTC
CASSLRGTSGANVLTF
>many|TRBD1|TRBV7-9|TRBJ2-1
TGTGCCAGCAGCTTGGCGGGACAGGTCAGCAATGAGCAGTTCTTC
CASSLAGQVSNEQFF
>.|.|TRBV20-1|TRBJ2-7
TGCAGTGCTCCCGGGACTGCTTCCTACGAGCAGTACTTC
CSAPGTASYEQYF
>many|TRBD2|TRBV5-1|TRBJ2-1
TGCGCCAGCAGCGGGACTAGCGGGAGCCTCTACAATGAGCAGTTCTTC
CASSGTSGSLYNEQFF
>.|TRBD1|TRBV11-2|TRBJ2-1
TGTGCCAGCAGCTGGGGACAGACTCCGGCGGGTGAGCAGTTCTTC
CASSWGQTPAGEQFF
>few|.|TRBV28|TRBJ2-7
TGTGCCAGCAGTTTATATAGCGGCGCGAGAGGGTTCGAGCAGTACTTC
CASSLYSGARGFEQYF
>.|.|TRBV27|TRBJ1-5
TGTGCCAGCAGTTTATCTGGGGCCGTGAATCAGCCCCAGCATTTT
CASSLSGAVNQPQHF
>few|TRBD1|TRBV14|TRBJ1-2
TGTGCCAGCAGCCCGACAGGGGGATGGGATGGCTACACCTTC
CASSPTGGWDGYTF
>.|.|TRBV5-1|TRBJ1-4
TGCGCCAGCAGCTTGGCCGGGACACAAGATGAAAAACTGTTTTTT
CASSLAGTQDEKLFF
>many|.|TRBV11-2|TRBJ1-5
TGTGCCAGCAGCTTAGGGGATTATAGCAATCAGCCCCAGCATTTT
CASSLGDYSNQPQHF
>.|.|TRBV5-5|TRBJ1-2
TGTGCCAGCAGCTTGGAACTTCTAAGTAGGCGCTACACCTTC
CASSLELLSRRYTF
>few|TRBD1|TRBV5-1|TRBJ2-5
TGCGCCAGCAGCTCGGGACAGACCCAAGAGACCCAGTACTTC
CASSSGQTQETQYF
>few|TRBD2|TRBV27|TRBJ2-2
TGTGCCAGCAGTTCCCTAGCGGGCTCAATTCCTCGGGAGCTGTTTTTT
CASSSLAGSIPRELFF
>.|TRBD2|TRBV28|TRBJ2-7
TGTGCCATGGCGGGGGGCCCAGGGAGGGAGCAGTACTTC
CAMAGGPGREQYF
>.|TRBD1|TRBV27|TRBJ2-7
TGTGCCAGCAGTTTAAGTGCGGGACAGGGGAGAATAGAGCAGTACTTC
CASSLSAGQGRIEQYF
>.|TRBD1|TRBV4-2|TRBJ1-5
TGTGCCAGCAGCCAACGGACAGGGCGCAATCAGCCCCAGCATTTT
CASSQRTGRNQPQHF
>.|TRBD1|TRBV10-2|TRBJ2-5
TGCGCCAGCTTGGACAGGGGGACCCAGTACTTC
CASLDRGTQYF
>.|.|TRBV20-1|TRBJ1-6
TGCAGTGCTAGAGATGAATTAGGGACAAGATATTCACCCCTCCACTTT
CSARDELGTRYSPLHF
>many|.|TRBV12-3/TRBV12-4|TRBJ2-1
TGTGCCAGCAGAGGGTGGAATGAGCAGTTCTTC
CASRGWNEQFF
>few|TRBD1|TRBV5-1|TRBJ2-6
TGCGCCAGCAGCCCAACGCTGGGACAGGGAGGCAACGTCCTGACTTTC
CASSPTLGQGGNVLTF
>many|TRBD2|TRBV7-2|TRBJ2-3
TGTGCCAGCAGGCGTGAACTAGCGCAAAGCACAGATACGCAGTATTTT
CASRRELAQSTDTQYF
>many|TRBD1|TRBV6-5|TRBJ2-1
TGTGCCAGCAGTTTATACCGGGACAGGGTCCATGAGCAGTTCTTC
CASSLYRDRVHEQFF
>many|TRBD2|TRBV7-2|TRBJ2-1
TGTGCCAGCAGTCTAGGGCGGGAGTACAATGAGCAGTTCTTC
CASSLGREYNEQFF